Shown below are 28 T cell receptor beta chains from a single sample sequenced in a study of T cells after yellow fever vaccination. TCRdb reanalysed the 5' RACE reads using MiXCR and keeps one entry per CDR3 protein. The sample includes 300,000 to 400,000 distinct CDR3 sequences, more than 8.5% seen only once; the top ten take about a sixth. The sequences come from PBMCs, collected on the day of the first yellow fever vaccination. The receptors were gathered from a man younger than 35 who received the YFV17D yellow fever vaccine.

This clonotype turned up a few times. V usage is TRBV27 and J usage is TRBJ1-4, with no clear D. V gave up 8 bases and J gave up 0 bases, with 10 bases separating them. Germline V lookup: CDR1 MNHEY, CDR2 SMNVEV (reference sequence). The CDR3 contains 14 residues. The CDR3 is CASGVRATNEKLFF. The CDR3 coding sequence is TGTGCCAGCGGGGTCCGTGCAACTAATGAAAAACTGTTTTTT.

This clonotype was seen only a few times. The chain links TRBV7-6 to TRBJ2-3; a weak D match, TRBD1 (5 bases). Deletions cut 5 bases from V and 5 bases from J, with 11 bases between. The CDR3 length is 13 residues. CDR1 is SGHVS and CDR2 is FNYEAQ in the germline V gene. CDR3 in DNA: TGTGCCAGCAGCCTATTGGGGCAAGATACGCAGTATTTT. Its translation: CASSLLGQDTQYF.

The table lists this clonotype with many counts. This chain joins TRBV12-3 or TRBV12-4 and TRBJ1-4, with 8 bases aligning to TRBD1. The V gene end was trimmed by 6 bases and the J gene end by 7 bases; junction bases not matched to a gene: 7. The CDR3 contains 14 residues. The CDR3 region has the DNA TGTGCCAGCAGCCTCATGGGACAGGCTGAAAAACTGTTTTTT. Translated: CASSLMGQAEKLFF.

V and J are TRBV3-1 and TRBJ2-5, with TRBD2 matching 11 bases. The V gene's germline CDR1 is LGHDT and CDR2 YNNKEL (reference sequence). With V trimmed by 11 bases and J by 7 bases, 15 bases remained unmatched. The CDR3 is made up of 15 amino acids. The CDR3 DNA sequence: TGTGCCTCCTGCGAGACTAGCGGGGTTATCGGGACCCAGTACTTC. It codes for CASCETSGVIGTQYF.

This clonotype appeared a few times. This rearrangement joins TRBV5-4 to TRBJ2-4, with a weak D call TRBD1 (5 bases). Germline V gene lookup returns CDR1 SGHNT and CDR2 YYREEE (reference sequence). This CDR3 contains 14 residues. V was pared by 0 bases and J by 6 bases, with 10 bases between. In DNA, the CDR3 is TGTGCCAGCAGCTTGGGTGGGCAGGGAAACATTCAGTACTTC. It encodes CASSLGGQGNIQYF.

The V gene is TRBV4-3, the J gene TRBJ1-1; D ambiguous. V lost 5 bases and J 0 bases, leaving 10 bases between the germline ends. The length of the CDR3 is 14 residues. Germline V CDR1 and CDR2: LGHNA, YSLEER. DNA for the CDR3: TGCGCCAGCAGCAATAATATAGTGAACACTGAAGCTTTCTTT. The encoded protein is CASSNNIVNTEAFF.

This clonotype was observed a few times. The chain has TRBV7-2 and TRBJ2-1; the D call may be TRBD1 or TRBD2 (5 bases each). This CDR3 has 13 amino acids. Trimming removed 6 bases at V and 7 bases at J, with 13 bases between. Per the germline V gene, CDR1 is SGHTA and CDR2 is FQGNSA. In DNA, the CDR3 is TGTGCCAGCAGGAGGGACGGTGGGAATGAGCAGTTCTTC. Translating gives CASRRDGGNEQFF.

This clonotype was observed a few times. V usage is TRBV25-1 and J usage is TRBJ2-5; D is unresolved. This CDR3 is built from 16 residues. Deletions cut 5 bases from V and 0 bases from J, with 16 bases between. Looked up from germline, CDR1 is MGHDK and CDR2 is SYGVNS. The CDR3 DNA is TGTGCCAGCAGTTCCGGGCTTCGGTCCCACCAAGAGACCCAGTACTTC. Its protein product is CASSSGLRSHQETQYF.

This clonotype has only a few counts. The chain carries TRBV25-1 and TRBJ1-2, with D possibly TRBD1 on 5 matching bases. V was clipped by 6 bases and J by 4 bases, with 12 bases between them. The CDR3 covers 13 residues. CDR1 is MGHDK, CDR2 SYGVNS, per germline. CDR3 in amino acids: CASRAVRGYGYTF. The CDR3, as DNA: TGTGCCAGCAGGGCAGTGAGGGGCTATGGCTACACCTTC.

This clonotype has only a few counts. The V call is TRBV20-1, the J call TRBJ2-1, with TRBD1 matching over 9 bases. Trimming cost V 5 bases and J 7 bases; bases outside gene matches: 6. CDR1 and CDR2 from the germline V gene are DFQATT and SNEGSKA (reference sequence). The CDR3 sequence is 13 residues long. CDR3 region: CSAPGTGINEQFF. In DNA form, the CDR3 reads TGCAGTGCTCCCGGGACAGGGATTAATGAGCAGTTCTTC.

The rearrangement uses TRBV5-1 and TRBJ2-2; D is unresolved. This CDR3 comprises 16 residues. V was shortened by 0 bases and J by 7 bases, with 16 bases between the two germline ends. Germline V gene sequence: CDR1 SGHRS, CDR2 YFSETQ. The DNA of the CDR3 is TGCGCCAGCAGCTTGGTGGAGCCTTTCAAAGGCGGGGAGCTGTTTTTT. Translating gives CASSLVEPFKGGELFF. Using reference TRBV5-1 and TRBJ2-2 for the parts outside the CDR3, the full variable domain is KAGVTQTPRYLIKTRGQQVTLSCSPISGHRSVSWYQQTPGQGLQFLFEYFSETQRNKGNFPGRFSGRQFSNSRSEMNVSTLELGDSALYLCASSLVEPFKGGELFFGEGSRLTVL.

This clonotype was seen many times. V and J are TRBV6-2 or TRBV6-3 and TRBJ2-5; D might be TRBD1 or TRBD2, each matching 5 bases. This CDR3 region has 15 residues. V lost 6 bases and J 5 bases, leaving 19 bases between the germline ends. Germline CDR1 reads MNHEY; CDR2 reads SVGEGT. CDR3 bases: TGTGCCAGCAGCAAGAGGGATTTCTGGGGGGAGACCCAGTACTTC. It codes for CASSKRDFWGETQYF.

In this sample, this clonotype turned up a few times. This rearrangement joins TRBV20-1 to TRBJ1-2; a possible D gene is TRBD1 (6 bases). The CDR3 extends over 15 amino acids. The germline CDR1 and CDR2 sequences are DFQATT and SNEGSKA (reference sequence). Trimming removed 0 bases at V and 1 base at J, with 12 bases between. The CDR3 bases are TGCAGTGCTAGAGAACGACAGGCTATTAACTATGGCTACACCTTC. It translates to CSARERQAINYGYTF.

This clonotype was seen repeatedly, ten times or more. This chain connects TRBV20-1 to TRBJ2-5, with a weak D call TRBD2 (6 bases). Trimming stripped 6 bases from V and 4 bases from J, with 15 bases between. The CDR3 runs 13 residues. Germline V gives CDR1 DFQATT, CDR2 SNEGSKA (reference sequence). CDR3 DNA: TGCAGTGCCTTTATCCGGGGAGGAGAGACCCAGTACTTC. It is translated as CSAFIRGGETQYF.

The genes are TRBV5-1 and TRBJ1-4; 7 bases fit TRBD1. The CDR3 contains 16 residues. The trim removed 4 bases at V and 0 bases at J, leaving 6 bases unmatched. Germline values: CDR1 SGHRS, CDR2 YFSETQ. Here the CDR3 DNA reads TGCGCCAGCAGCCAGGGACAGTTTACAACTAATGAAAAACTGTTTTTT. Translation gives CASSQGQFTTNEKLFF.

This clonotype showed up many times. The V call is TRBV4-1, the J call TRBJ2-5; D remains unclear. The CDR3 totals 15 residues. V shed 0 bases and J shed 2 bases, with 10 bases lying between them. Germline assignment: CDR1 MGHRA and CDR2 YSYEKL. CDR3 in DNA: TGCGCCAGCAGCCAAGATCCCCTGATACAAGAGACCCAGTACTTC. Its protein is CASSQDPLIQETQYF.

The chain combines TRBV12-3 or TRBV12-4 with TRBJ1-5; a possible D gene is TRBD1 (5 bases). CDR3 length: 14 amino acids. The V end lost 6 bases, the J end lost 5 bases, and 14 bases lay between the germline ends. CDR3 sequence: CASRAGTADQPQHF. In DNA, the CDR3 is TGTGCCAGCAGAGCCGGGACGGCTGATCAGCCCCAGCATTTT.

In its sample, this clonotype was seen a few times. The J gene is TRBJ1-4, the V gene TRBV23-1; maybe TRBD1 (5 bases). TRBV23-1 is noted as an ORF with a role that remains uncertain. CDR3 size: 15 residues. V lost 0 bases, J lost 6 bases, and 11 bases lay in between. Here the CDR3 reads CASSQSIQGHEKLFF. The CDR3, as DNA: TGCGCCAGCAGTCAATCGATTCAGGGCCATGAAAAACTGTTTTTT.

Ten or more counts support this clonotype. This chain connects TRBV5-1 to TRBJ2-5; D is unclear. CDR1 and CDR2 from the germline V gene are SGHRS and YFSETQ. Trimming pared 4 bases from V and 2 bases from J, leaving 12 bases between. CDR3 length equals 14 residues. The DNA of the CDR3 is TGCGCCAGCAGCGTGGGCTCTATACAAGAGACCCAGTACTTC. Translating gives CASSVGSIQETQYF.

This clonotype was counted many times. The V and J genes are TRBV6-6 and TRBJ2-1; no firm D call. There are 11 residues in the CDR3. The germline V gene encodes CDR1 MNHNY and CDR2 SVGAGI (reference sequence). V was pared by 6 bases and J by 4 bases, with 4 bases between. The CDR3 sequence: CASRTYNEQFF. Written as DNA, the CDR3 is TGTGCCAGCAGGACTTACAATGAGCAGTTCTTC.

The rearrangement links TRBV20-1 to TRBJ2-7; the D gene could be TRBD1 or TRBD2 (5 bases each). Germline V gene data show CDR1 as DFQATT and CDR2 as SNEGSKA (reference sequence). The V and J ends lost 4 bases and 3 bases respectively, with 13 bases between them. The CDR3 has 13 residues. In DNA, the CDR3 is TGCAGTGCTAAACCGGGACCACACTACGAGCAGTACGTC. The encoded protein is CSAKPGPHYEQYV.

This clonotype showed up just a few times. The V gene is TRBV27, the J gene TRBJ2-3; D is ambiguous. Germline V gene data show CDR1 as MNHEY and CDR2 as SMNVEV (reference sequence). Trimming took 7 bases from V and 2 from J, leaving 16 bases between them. The CDR3 consists of 15 residues. Written as DNA, the CDR3 is TGTGCCAGCAAGTATGCCACGATCTCCACAGATACGCAGTATTTT. Its protein is CASKYATISTDTQYF.

The table lists this clonotype with a count of one. The chain combines TRBV4-1 with TRBJ2-7; D is undetermined. Looked up from germline, CDR1 is MGHRA and CDR2 is YSYEKL. V gave up 3 bases and J gave up 6 bases, with 12 bases separating them. This CDR3 has 13 residues. The CDR3 DNA is TGCGCCAGCAGCCACCCTAGGTTTGGCGAGCAGTACTTC. Its translation: CASSHPRFGEQYF.

In this sample, this clonotype turned up many times. J is TRBJ1-1 and V is TRBV5-1; a weak D match, TRBD1 (6 bases). Deletions cut 2 bases from V and 6 bases from J, with 23 bases between. The CDR3 is 17 residues long. Germline CDR1 reads SGHRS; CDR2 reads YFSETQ. CDR3 DNA: TGCGCCAGCAGCTTTAGAGGGGGGAATTTTGAGGCTTCTGAAGCTTTCTTT. Translation: CASSFRGGNFEASEAFF.

This clonotype was counted a few times. The chain employs TRBV20-1 and TRBJ2-3; D tentatively fits TRBD1 or TRBD2 (5 bases each). The CDR3 is 12 amino acids. V was shortened by 5 bases and J by 5 bases, with 11 bases between the two germline ends. Germline V gives CDR1 DFQATT, CDR2 SNEGSKA (reference sequence). The CDR3 nucleotides read TGCAGTGCTGTTTCGGGACGAGATACGCAGTATTTT. Translated, it gives CSAVSGRDTQYF.

This chain joins TRBV12-3 or TRBV12-4 and TRBJ2-1; D is perhaps TRBD2 (5 bases). V lost 6 bases to trimming and J lost 5 bases, with 14 bases between them. The CDR3 is 14 residues long. The CDR3 reads CASSTRTGHNEQFF. The CDR3 nucleotides read TGTGCCAGCAGCACGAGGACTGGGCACAATGAGCAGTTCTTC.

This clonotype was detected a few times. V and J are TRBV4-3 and TRBJ2-2; 9 nucleotides line up with TRBD2. With 0 bases clipped from V and 1 base from J, the junction kept 6 bases outside the gene matches. CDR1 is LGHNA and CDR2 is YSLEER in the germline V gene. The CDR3 is 18 amino acids. Here the CDR3 reads CASSQDIGAGGNTGELFF. The CDR3 coding sequence is TGCGCCAGCAGCCAAGATATCGGAGCGGGGGGGAACACCGGGGAGCTGTTTTTT.

The chain couples TRBV19 to TRBJ2-3, with D possibly being TRBD2 (7 bases). Germline V gene lookup returns CDR1 LNHDA and CDR2 SQIVND (reference sequence). Trimming took off 1 base at V and 3 bases at J, with 14 bases between the two ends. The CDR3 has 16 amino acids. CDR3 sequence reads: CASSIVAGARTDTQYF. CDR3 nucleotide sequence: TGTGCCAGTAGTATAGTGGCGGGGGCGAGAACAGATACGCAGTATTTT.